These T cell receptor beta chains were read from a single sample in a study of cytomegalovirus exposure and HLA in healthy donors. Data came from immunoSEQ multiplex PCR; TCRdb stores just in-frame clones and leaves some out. The table records 110,000 to 150,000 clones, around four fifths of them present only once. Specimen: PBMCs. Every receptor here comes from a male donor in good health and CMV-seronegative. CDR3s leave out the opening cysteine and the closing phenylalanine or tryptophan. Fields, in order: clone size, V gene, CDR3 protein. Clone size is stated in some rows and not others, as once, few, many or a class when expanded.

clone_size: .
v_call: TRBV10-3
cdr3_aa: AISPGQGPSTDTQY

clone_size: .
v_call: TRBV7-9
cdr3_aa: ASSYPTGGVKETQY

clone_size: .
v_call: TRBV7-9
cdr3_aa: ASSLGGTYEQY

clone_size: .
v_call: TRBV6-5
cdr3_aa: ATPRLAGEQF

clone_size: .
v_call: TRBV6-6
cdr3_aa: ASRLRTGAGYT

clone_size: .
v_call: TRBV5-6
cdr3_aa: ASSLVLDRGLGYT

clone_size: .
v_call: TRBV5-1
cdr3_aa: ASSLSQMNEQF

clone_size: .
v_call: TRBV19
cdr3_aa: ASSTQTGVISPLH

clone_size: .
v_call: TRBV4-1
cdr3_aa: ASSQEPGQIRREQF

clone_size: once
v_call: TRBV7-8
cdr3_aa: ASSFGGPSYNEQF

clone_size: .
v_call: TRBV7-6
cdr3_aa: ASSFAGGSNQPQH

clone_size: .
v_call: TRBV6-6
cdr3_aa: ASSYTSQSYEQY

clone_size: .
v_call: TRBV19
cdr3_aa: ASSSGTGFETQY

clone_size: .
v_call: TRBV18
cdr3_aa: ASSVQGPRYGYT

clone_size: few
v_call: TRBV4-3
cdr3_aa: ASSHTPGTTRFIQF

clone_size: few
v_call: TRBV7-9
cdr3_aa: ASSPARTGYREKLF

clone_size: .
v_call: TRBV13
cdr3_aa: ASSLVGLGGLNTEAF

clone_size: .
v_call: TRBV15
cdr3_aa: ATSRPGQGSLNGYT

clone_size: .
v_call: TRBV4-1
cdr3_aa: ASSLRGYNEQF

clone_size: few
v_call: TRBV7-6
cdr3_aa: ASSIGQGLAEAF

clone_size: .
v_call: TRBV18
cdr3_aa: ASSPPRGRPQETQY

clone_size: few
v_call: TRBV6-6
cdr3_aa: ASSKAGGPYEQY

clone_size: once
v_call: TRBV5-1
cdr3_aa: ASSLNQGGQPQH

clone_size: few
v_call: TRBV2
cdr3_aa: ASKPGAGLGEQY

clone_size: .
v_call: TRBV4-2
cdr3_aa: ASSLDRGASYEQY

clone_size: .
v_call: TRBV7-7
cdr3_aa: ASSLIGLAGPYSERYEQY

clone_size: .
v_call: TRBV7-9
cdr3_aa: ASSLSSGGVYNEQF

clone_size: .
v_call: TRBV4-3
cdr3_aa: ASSQDHWASGNNEQF

clone_size: .
v_call: TRBV28
cdr3_aa: ASSFRGIIYEQY

clone_size: .
v_call: TRBV18
cdr3_aa: ASSPPWLANTYNEQF

clone_size: .
v_call: TRBV7-3
cdr3_aa: ASSSRVGYEQY

clone_size: .
v_call: TRBV9
cdr3_aa: ASSVAVGGGRLGYT

clone_size: .
v_call: TRBV5-4
cdr3_aa: ASSGDRGENTIY

clone_size: .
v_call: TRBV28
cdr3_aa: ASSSPGTALGNTIY

clone_size: .
v_call: TRBV9
cdr3_aa: ASSVDETGTSGNTIY

clone_size: .
v_call: TRBV27
cdr3_aa: ASSLTMDRDNQPQH

clone_size: .
v_call: TRBV9
cdr3_aa: ASSVGDSNLQY

clone_size: few
v_call: TRBV19
cdr3_aa: ASSIDRTDGNTIY

clone_size: .
v_call: TRBV11-1
cdr3_aa: ASGETGHYGYT

clone_size: few
v_call: TRBV19
cdr3_aa: ASSGQGDYGYT